Below are 5 T cell receptor beta chains sequenced from a single sample in a study of lymphopenia after photon versus proton radiotherapy. The method was immunoSEQ multiplex PCR; TCRdb's version includes in-frame clones alone and lacks a portion of them. The sample contains around 26,000 clones, roughly four fifths of which appear only once. The input for sequencing was peripheral blood, taken from a patient treated with photon-based radiotherapy. These receptors came from a man aged 50 to 60 with gastric cancer.

This chain connects TRBV12-1 to TRBJ1-2. TRBV12-1 is noted as a pseudogene. The CDR3 runs 14 residues. The DNA for the CDR3 is TGTGCCAGCAGCTGCCCGACGGAGCCTCATGGCTACACCTTC. The encoded protein is CASSCPTEPHGYTF.

This chain joins TRBV5-1 and TRBJ2-7; D is uncertain. CDR3 length: 14 amino acids. V lost 0 bases, J lost 1 base, and 8 bases lay in between. The germline gives CDR1 SGHRS, CDR2 YFSETQ. In DNA form, the CDR3 reads TGCGCCAGCAGCTTGGCGGGCAGTTCCTACGAGCAGTACTTC. This translates into CASSLAGSSYEQYF.

The chain recombines TRBV7-8 with TRBJ2-1; 11 bases line up with TRBD2. Looked up from germline, CDR1 is SGHVS and CDR2 is FQNEAQ. Losses at the gene ends were 4 bases for V and 4 bases for J; bases not matched to a gene: 3. This CDR3 contains 15 residues. This CDR3 is CASSSSGGLYNEQFF. In DNA, the CDR3 is TGTGCCAGCAGCTCTAGCGGGGGGTTATACAATGAGCAGTTCTTC.

The rearrangement joins TRBV11-1 to TRBJ1-3; 7 positions match TRBD1. The CDR3 loop spans 15 amino acids. The V gene's germline CDR1 is SGHAT and CDR2 FQDESV (reference sequence). Trimming took 5 bases from V and 4 from J; bases not matched to a gene: 8. Here the CDR3 DNA reads TGTGCCAGCAGCCCGAAGACAGGGACAGGAAACACCATATATTTT. Translating gives CASSPKTGTGNTIYF.

The J gene is TRBJ2-1, the V gene TRBV10-2; perhaps TRBD2 as D (5 bases). The CDR3 has 13 amino acids. Germline values: CDR1 WSHSY, CDR2 SAAADI. Trimming removed 7 bases from V and 8 bases from J, with 15 bases in between. Written as DNA, the CDR3 is TGCGCCAGCAAGTTCGGAGGAGGCGATGAGCAGTTCTTC. Translation: CASKFGGGDEQFF.